This TCR beta chain came from a study of T cell responses to AZD1222 COVID-19 vaccine. Overall study results and limits: A mostly white British donor set with more females was recruited, and clonal diversity was possibly underestimated.

In regard to this clone: Its antigen is not known.

The method was immunoSEQ multiplex PCR; TCRdb's version includes in-frame clones alone and lacks a portion of them. The sample lists just over 80,000 clones, about 87% occurring once. The CDR3 spans 16 residues. J was trimmed by 6 bases and V by 5 bases; bases with no gene match: 16. Looked up from germline, CDR1 is MNHNY and CDR2 is SVGAGI (reference sequence). Here the sequenced sample was peripheral blood, taken on day 0 of AZD1222 vaccination. The V and J genes are TRBV6-6 and TRBJ2-7; 7 positions match TRBD2. The sequence came from an adult in good health. The CDR3 loop is CASSPQRGVRLGEQYF. The CDR3 DNA is TGTGCCAGCAGTCCCCAACGGGGGGTTAGACTAGGCGAGCAGTACTTC.